This TCR beta chain was profiled in a study of cytomegalovirus exposure and HLA in healthy donors. The germline V gene has CDR1 LGHNA and CDR2 YSLEER. The CDR3 contains 19 residues. J was trimmed by 2 bases and V by 2 bases; bases with no gene match: 17. Vbeta (60) and Jbeta (13) primers were used in the PCR. The table came from immunoSEQ multiplex PCR; TCRdb's copy has only in-frame clones and leaves some out. This table has under 100,000 clones, less than 65% appearing once. The V call is TRBV4-3, the J call TRBJ1-2, with TRBD1 matching 7 bases. The sequencing sample was made of PBMCs. The receptor's source is a woman aged 25-40 years in good health and CMV-seropositive. Here the CDR3 DNA reads TGCGCCAGCAGCCAAACAACACGCCTTAGGGACAGTTTAAACTATGGCTACACCTTC. This encodes CASSQTTRLRDSLNYGYTF.